This T cell receptor beta chain emerged from a study of long-term antiretroviral therapy in people with HIV. The CDR3 covers 14 residues. The germline V gene has CDR1 MNHEY and CDR2 SMNVEV (reference sequence). Trimming stripped 3 bases from V and 2 bases from J, with 11 bases between. Version v3.0 of the immunoSEQ assay was performed at survey level. Method: immunoSEQ multiplex PCR; TCRdb's copy keeps in-frame clones and lacks some. The sample has approximately 25,000 clones, about 86% seen once. The chain has TRBV27 and TRBJ2-7, with D maybe TRBD1 (6 bases). The origin of this receptor is a man in his fifties or sixties with HIV. This specimen was unsorted PBMCs, taken 1.2 years after starting antiretroviral therapy. The CDR3: CASSLPGQTYEQYF. The CDR3 nucleotides read TGTGCCAGCAGTTTGCCGGGACAAACCTACGAGCAGTACTTC.